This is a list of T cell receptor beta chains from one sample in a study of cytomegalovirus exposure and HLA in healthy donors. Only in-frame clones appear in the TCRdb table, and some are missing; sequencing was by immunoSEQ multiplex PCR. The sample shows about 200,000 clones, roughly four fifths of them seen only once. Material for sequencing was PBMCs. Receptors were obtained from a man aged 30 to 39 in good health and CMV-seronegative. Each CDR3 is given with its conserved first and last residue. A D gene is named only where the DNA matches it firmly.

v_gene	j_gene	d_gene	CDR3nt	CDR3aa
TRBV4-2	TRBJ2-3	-	TGTGCCAGCAGCCAAGCAAGGGGAACACCCAGCACAGATACGCAGTATTTT	CASSQARGTPSTDTQYF
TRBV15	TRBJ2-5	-	TGTGCCACCAGCAGAGATATTGCCGTGGCATTTCAAGAGACCCAGTACTTC	CATSRDIAVAFQETQYF
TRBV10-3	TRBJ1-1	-	TGTGCCATCGGACAGAAGAACACTGAAGCTTTCTTT	CAIGQKNTEAFF
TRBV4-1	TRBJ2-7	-	TGCGCCAGCAGCCAAGGAGGGCTTTTGGAGCAGTACTTC	CASSQGGLLEQYF
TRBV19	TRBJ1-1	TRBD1	TGTGCCAGTAGTACCGGGACAGGGAACCTGGGTACTGAAGCTTTCTTT	CASSTGTGNLGTEAFF
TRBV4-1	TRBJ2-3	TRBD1	TGCGCCAGCAGCCAAGACAGGACAGGGGGTACCACAGATACGCAGTATTTT	CASSQDRTGGTTDTQYF
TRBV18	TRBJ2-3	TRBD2	TGTGCCAGCTCACCAAATAGCGGGAGCACAGATACGCAGTATTTT	CASSPNSGSTDTQYF
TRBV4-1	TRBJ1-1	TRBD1	TGCGCCAGCAGCCAGGAACAGGGGATGAGCACTGAAGCTTTCTTT	CASSQEQGMSTEAFF
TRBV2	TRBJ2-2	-	TGTGCCAGCAGTGAACGGAACACCGGGGAGCTGTTTTTT	CASSERNTGELFF
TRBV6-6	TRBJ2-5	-	TGTGCCAGCAGTGGAGGCCAGGACCAGTACTTC	CASSGGQDQYF
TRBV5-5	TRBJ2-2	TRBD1	TGTGCCAGCAACGTTCGGACAGGGGCCACCGGGGAGCTGTTTTTT	CASNVRTGATGELFF
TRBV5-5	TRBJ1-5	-	TGTGCCAGCAGGCGGGGGTTGGGGTTCGATCAGCCCCAGCATTTT	CASRRGLGFDQPQHF
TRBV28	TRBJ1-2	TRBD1	TGTGCCAGCACCAGGGGGCCGACTGGCTATGGCTACACCTTC	CASTRGPTGYGYTF
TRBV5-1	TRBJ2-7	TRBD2	TGCGCCAGCAGCTTGGCCCTCTCGCGGGAGTACTACGAGCAGTACTTC	CASSLALSREYYEQYF